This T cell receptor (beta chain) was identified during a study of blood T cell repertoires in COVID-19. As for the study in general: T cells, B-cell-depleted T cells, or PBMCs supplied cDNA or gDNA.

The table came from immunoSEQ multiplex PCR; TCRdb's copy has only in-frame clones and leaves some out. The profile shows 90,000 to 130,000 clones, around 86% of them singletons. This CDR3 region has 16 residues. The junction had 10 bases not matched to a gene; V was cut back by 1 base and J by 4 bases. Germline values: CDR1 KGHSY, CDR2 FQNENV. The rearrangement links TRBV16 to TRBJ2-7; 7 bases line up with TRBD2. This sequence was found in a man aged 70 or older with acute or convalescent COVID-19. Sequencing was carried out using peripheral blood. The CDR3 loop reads CASSQWGGPREYEQYF. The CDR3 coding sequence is TGTGCCAGCAGCCAATGGGGAGGGCCCAGGGAGTACGAGCAGTACTTC.